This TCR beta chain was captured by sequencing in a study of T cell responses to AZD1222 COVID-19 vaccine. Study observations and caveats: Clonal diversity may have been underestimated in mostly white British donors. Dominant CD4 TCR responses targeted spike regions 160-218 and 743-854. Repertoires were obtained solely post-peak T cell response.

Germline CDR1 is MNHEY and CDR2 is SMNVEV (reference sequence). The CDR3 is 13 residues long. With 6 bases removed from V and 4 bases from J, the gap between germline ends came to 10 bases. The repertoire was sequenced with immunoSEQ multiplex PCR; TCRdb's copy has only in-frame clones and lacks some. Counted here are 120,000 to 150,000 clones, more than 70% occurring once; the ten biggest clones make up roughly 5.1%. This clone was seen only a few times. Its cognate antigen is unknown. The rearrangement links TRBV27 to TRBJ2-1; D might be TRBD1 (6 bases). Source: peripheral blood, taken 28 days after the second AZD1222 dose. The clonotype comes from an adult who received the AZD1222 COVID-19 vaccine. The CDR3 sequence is CASRVDSYNEQFF. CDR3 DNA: TGTGCCAGCAGGGTGGACAGTTACAATGAGCAGTTCTTC.